Sequencing of this T cell receptor (beta chain) was carried out in a study of quantifying T cell responses using KT2 cells. Overall study: Reverse transcription used primers in the TCR alpha and beta constant regions.

The CDR3 has 14 amino acids. The V segment lost 5 bases and the J segment 4 bases; nucleotides outside the gene matches: 7. Germline assignment: CDR1 SGHVS and CDR2 FQNEAQ. An oligo carrying a UMI was ligated to the cDNA 3' end. First-round PCR used three to five cycles and beta primers RC1.1 and RC1.2 covering TRBC1 and TRBC2. Separate processing of TCR alpha and beta chains began at the second PCR. From the UMI-ligation and nested PCR reads, TCRdb called clonotypes with MiXCR, one entry per CDR3 protein. This sample has about 53,000 distinct CDR3 sequences, with roughly 12% found just once. This clonotype appeared a few times.

The TCR sequence derives from a human donor. The sequenced sample consisted of PBMCs spiked with cells of the T cell clone KT2. This chain uses TRBV7-8 with TRBJ1-1, with 7 bases matching TRBD1. The CDR3 spells CASSETGRSTEAFF. The CDR3 DNA reads as TGTGCCAGCAGCGAGACAGGGAGATCCACTGAAGCTTTCTTT. The variable domain in full, completed from reference TRBV7-8 and TRBJ1-1, reads GAGVSQSPRYKVAKRGQDVALRCDPISGHVSLFWYQQALGQGPEFLTYFQNEAQLDKSGLPSDRFFAERPEGSVSTLKIQRTQQEDSAVYLCASSETGRSTEAFFGQGTRLTVV.